Presented here are 5 T cell receptor beta chains from one specimen sequenced in a study of cytomegalovirus exposure and HLA in healthy donors. The PCR made use of 60 Vbeta and 13 Jbeta primers. Libraries were prepared by immunoSEQ multiplex PCR; TCRdb keeps only in-frame clonotypes and omits some of them. The sample shows about 160,000 clones, around 75% of them seen only once. The specimen was PBMCs. The receptors originated from a man aged 18 to 35 in good health and CMV-seronegative.

The CDR3 loop is CASSLVLAGFPEAFF. In nucleotides, the CDR3 is TGTGCCAGCAGCTTAGTCCTTGCAGGGTTCCCTGAAGCTTTCTTT. The chain is built from TRBV7-2 and TRBJ1-1; TRBD1 might be the D (5 bases). Germline values: CDR1 SGHTA, CDR2 FQGNSA. Trimming cost V 1 base and J 6 bases, with 15 bases left between them. There are 15 residues in the CDR3.

This clone was seen a handful of times. The chain carries TRBV5-1 and TRBJ1-3; D is unresolved. Trimming pared 0 bases from V and 0 bases from J, leaving 10 bases between. CDR3 size: 16 residues. Germline CDR1 SGHRS, CDR2 YFSETQ. CDR3 in amino acids: CASSLVGSSSGNTIYF. CDR3 nucleotides: TGCGCCAGCAGCTTGGTTGGCTCTTCCTCTGGAAACACCATATATTTT. The full variable domain, its missing parts supplied by reference TRBV5-1 and TRBJ1-3, is KAGVTQTPRYLIKTRGQQVTLSCSPISGHRSVSWYQQTPGQGLQFLFEYFSETQRNKGNFPGRFSGRQFSNSRSEMNVSTLELGDSALYLCASSLVGSSSGNTIYFGEGSWLTVV.

The chain uses TRBV7-6 and TRBJ2-1; D remains unclear. V lost 4 bases and J lost 5, with 9 bases in between. Germline CDR1 SGHVS, CDR2 FNYEAQ. The length of the CDR3 is 13 residues. The CDR3 sequence: CASSSQFDNEQFF. As DNA, the CDR3 is TGTGCCAGCAGCTCCCAGTTCGACAATGAGCAGTTCTTC.

The V gene is TRBV6-5, the J gene TRBJ1-1; 7 bases map to TRBD1. The V and J ends lost 10 bases and 1 base, in that order; junction bases with no gene match: 3. Germline V gene sequence: CDR1 MNHEY, CDR2 SVGAGI. CDR3 size: 12 residues. CDR3 protein: CATRTGNTEAFF. The DNA for the CDR3 is TGTGCCACTCGGACAGGGAACACTGAAGCTTTCTTT.

This clone has just one count. The rearrangement uses TRBV27 and TRBJ2-2; D gene uncertain. V was shortened by 5 bases and J by 4 bases, with 17 bases between the two germline ends. This CDR3 contains 16 residues. Germline CDR1 reads MNHEY; CDR2 reads SMNVEV (reference sequence). The CDR3 sequence is CASSPFVGRPTGELFF. The CDR3 nucleotides are TGTGCCAGCAGTCCTTTTGTGGGCAGGCCCACCGGGGAGCTGTTTTTT.